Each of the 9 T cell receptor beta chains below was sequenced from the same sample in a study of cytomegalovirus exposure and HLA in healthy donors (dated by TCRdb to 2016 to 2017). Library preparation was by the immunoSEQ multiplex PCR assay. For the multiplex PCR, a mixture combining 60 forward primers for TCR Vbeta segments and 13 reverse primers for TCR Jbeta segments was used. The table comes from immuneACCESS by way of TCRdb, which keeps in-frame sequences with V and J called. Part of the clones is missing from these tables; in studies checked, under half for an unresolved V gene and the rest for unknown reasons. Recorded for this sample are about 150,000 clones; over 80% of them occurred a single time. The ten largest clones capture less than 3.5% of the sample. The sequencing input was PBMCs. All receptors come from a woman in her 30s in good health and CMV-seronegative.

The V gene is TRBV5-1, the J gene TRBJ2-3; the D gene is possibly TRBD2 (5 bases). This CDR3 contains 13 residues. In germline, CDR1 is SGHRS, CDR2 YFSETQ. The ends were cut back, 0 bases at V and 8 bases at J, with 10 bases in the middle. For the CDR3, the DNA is TGCGCCAGCAGCTTGGACGGTGGGAGTACGCAGTATTTT. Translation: CASSLDGGSTQYF.

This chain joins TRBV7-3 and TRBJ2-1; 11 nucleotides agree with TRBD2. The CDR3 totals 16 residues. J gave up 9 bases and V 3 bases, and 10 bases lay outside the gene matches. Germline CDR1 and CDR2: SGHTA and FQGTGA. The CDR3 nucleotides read TGTGCCAGCAGCTTGTTAGCGGGGGGGGACCGGGTTGAGCAGTTCTTC. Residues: CASSLLAGGDRVEQFF.

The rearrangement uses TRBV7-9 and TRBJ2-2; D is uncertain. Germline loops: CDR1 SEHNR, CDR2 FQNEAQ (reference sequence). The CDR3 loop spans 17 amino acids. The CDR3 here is CSNTRGGGASDTGELFF. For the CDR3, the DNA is TGTTCCAACACACGCGGCGGCGGCGCTTCCGACACCGGGGAGCTGTTTTTT.

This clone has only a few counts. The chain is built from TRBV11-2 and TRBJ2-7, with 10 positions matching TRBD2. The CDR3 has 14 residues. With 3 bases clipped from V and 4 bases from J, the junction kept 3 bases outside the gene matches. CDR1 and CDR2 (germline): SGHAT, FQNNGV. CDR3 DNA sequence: TGTGCCAGCAGCTTGAGGACTAGCGGTTACGAGCAGTACTTC. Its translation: CASSLRTSGYEQYF.

CDR3 sequence: CASSLSGEMGEQYF. The CDR3 DNA reads TGTGCCAGCAGCTTATCGGGGGAAATGGGCGAGCAGTACTTC. The chain recombines TRBV7-3 with TRBJ2-7, with a tentative D call TRBD2 (6 bases). Germline V CDR1 and CDR2: SGHTA, FQGTGA. The CDR3 is made up of 14 amino acids. Trimming shortened V by 2 bases and J by 6 bases, and 14 bases separated the two germline ends.

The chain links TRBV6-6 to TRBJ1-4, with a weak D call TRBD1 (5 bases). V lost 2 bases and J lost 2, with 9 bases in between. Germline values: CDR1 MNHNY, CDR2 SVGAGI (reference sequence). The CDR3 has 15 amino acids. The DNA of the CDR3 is TGTGCCAGCAGTTACGGGGGGTCCACTAATGAAAAACTGTTTTTT. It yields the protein CASSYGGSTNEKLFF.

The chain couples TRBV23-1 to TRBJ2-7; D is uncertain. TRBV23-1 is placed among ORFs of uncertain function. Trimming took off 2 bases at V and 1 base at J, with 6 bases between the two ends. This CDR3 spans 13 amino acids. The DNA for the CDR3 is TGCGCCAGCAGTCAACAGGATTCCTACGAGCAGTACTTC. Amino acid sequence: CASSQQDSYEQYF.

In nucleotides, the CDR3 is TGTGCCATCACCGGGACTAGCGGGCCCACAGATACGCAGTATTTT. Its protein is CAITGTSGPTDTQYF. This sequence joins TRBV10-3 and TRBJ2-3; 12 bases are shared with TRBD2. V shed 7 bases and J 2 bases; nucleotides not matched to a gene: 4. CDR1 and CDR2 (germline): ENHRY, SYGVKD. The CDR3 consists of 15 residues.

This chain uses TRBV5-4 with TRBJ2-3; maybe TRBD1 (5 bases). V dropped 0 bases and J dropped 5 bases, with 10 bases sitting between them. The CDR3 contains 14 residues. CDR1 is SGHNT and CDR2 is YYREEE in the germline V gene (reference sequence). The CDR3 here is CASSLAQQGDTQYF. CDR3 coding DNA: TGTGCCAGCAGCTTGGCCCAGCAGGGAGATACGCAGTATTTT.